This T cell receptor (beta chain) appears in the sequencing data of a study of spatial heterogeneity in lung cancer. Overall study: Raw reads contained each unique TCR and UMI combination more than ten times on average.

Sample time point: blood at routine non-recurrence follow-up after resection. Whole RNA was taken from tumor, nontumor lung or frozen PBMC; it was then sequenced unsorted. This clonotype was observed many times. A unique molecular identifier was carried by every single TCR cDNA molecule. MiXCR, run by TCRdb on the 5' RACE reads, gives a single entry per CDR3 protein. The sample includes some 120,000 distinct CDR3 sequences, 10% to 15% seen only once; the top ten take about 15%. This clonotype was obtained from a male donor with early-stage non-small cell lung cancer. Sequencing used PBMCs, obtained at follow-up.

CDR3 nucleotides: TGTGCCAGCAGGGAAACCGGGACAGGGAGTTCACCCCTCCACTTT. Translation gives CASRETGTGSSPLHF. The gene calls are TRBV28 and TRBJ1-6; 9 nucleotides agree with TRBD1. The CDR3 loop spans 15 amino acids. The V gene end was trimmed by 6 bases and the J gene end by 9 bases; junction bases not matched to a gene: 9. CDR1 and CDR2 (germline): MDHEN, SYDVKM.